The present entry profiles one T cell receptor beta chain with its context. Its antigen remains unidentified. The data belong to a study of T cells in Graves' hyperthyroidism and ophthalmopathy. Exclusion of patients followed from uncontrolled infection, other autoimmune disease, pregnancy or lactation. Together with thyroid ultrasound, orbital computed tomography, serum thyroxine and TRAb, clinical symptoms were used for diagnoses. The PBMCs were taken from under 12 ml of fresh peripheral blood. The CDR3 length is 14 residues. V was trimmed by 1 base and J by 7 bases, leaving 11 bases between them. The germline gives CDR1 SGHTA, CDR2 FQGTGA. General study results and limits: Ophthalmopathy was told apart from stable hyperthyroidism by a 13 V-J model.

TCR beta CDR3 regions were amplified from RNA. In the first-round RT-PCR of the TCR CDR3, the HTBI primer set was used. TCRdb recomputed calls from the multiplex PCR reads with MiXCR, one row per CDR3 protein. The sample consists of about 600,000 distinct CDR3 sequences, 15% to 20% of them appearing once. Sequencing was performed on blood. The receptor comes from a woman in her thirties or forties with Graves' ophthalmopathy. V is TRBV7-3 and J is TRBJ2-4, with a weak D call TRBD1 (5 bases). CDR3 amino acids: CASSLSPTVNIQYF. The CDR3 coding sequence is TGTGCCAGCAGCTTAAGCCCGACAGTCAACATTCAGTACTTC.